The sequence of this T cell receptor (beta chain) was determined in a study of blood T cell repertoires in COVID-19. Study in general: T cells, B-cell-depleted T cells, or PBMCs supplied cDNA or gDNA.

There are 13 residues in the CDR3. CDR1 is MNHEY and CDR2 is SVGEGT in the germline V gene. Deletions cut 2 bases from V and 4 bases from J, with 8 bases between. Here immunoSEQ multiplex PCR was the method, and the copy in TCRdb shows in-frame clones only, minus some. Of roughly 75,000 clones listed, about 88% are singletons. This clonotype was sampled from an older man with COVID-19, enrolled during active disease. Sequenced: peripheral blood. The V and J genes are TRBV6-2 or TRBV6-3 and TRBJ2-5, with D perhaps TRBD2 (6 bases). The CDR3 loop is CASSYTEGETQYF. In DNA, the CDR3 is TGTGCCAGCAGTTACACGGAGGGAGAGACCCAGTACTTC.